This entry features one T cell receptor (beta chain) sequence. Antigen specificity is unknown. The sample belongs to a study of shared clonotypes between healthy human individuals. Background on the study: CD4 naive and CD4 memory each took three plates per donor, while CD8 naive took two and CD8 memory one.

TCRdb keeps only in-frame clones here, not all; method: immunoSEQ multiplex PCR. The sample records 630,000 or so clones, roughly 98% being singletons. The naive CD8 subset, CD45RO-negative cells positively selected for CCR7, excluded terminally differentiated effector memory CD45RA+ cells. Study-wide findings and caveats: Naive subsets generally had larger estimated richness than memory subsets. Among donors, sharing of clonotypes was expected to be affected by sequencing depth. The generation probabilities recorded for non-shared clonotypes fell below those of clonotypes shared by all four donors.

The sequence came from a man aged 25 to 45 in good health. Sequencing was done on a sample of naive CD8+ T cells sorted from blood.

CDR3 in DNA: TGTGCCAGCAGCTCGCTAGCCGGCACAGATACGCAGTATTTT. Translating gives CASSSLAGTDTQYF. The chain has TRBV7-3 and TRBJ2-3; the D gene is possibly TRBD2 (5 bases). The CDR3 runs to 14 residues. The V gene's germline CDR1 is SGHTA and CDR2 FQGTGA. V dropped 4 bases and J dropped 1 base, with 9 bases sitting between them.